Detailed here is one T cell receptor (delta chain). The antigen is undetermined. A much larger clone differs from this one at a single base, so this may be a read error. Extracted RNA was reverse transcribed into cDNA. Multiplex PCR used pooled V-gene forward primers and a constant-region reverse primer to amplify CDR3s. TCRdb re-called the multiplex PCR reads with CATT. The data show around 26,000 delta-chain clones, with over 25% seen just once and roughly 1.5% held by the top ten. Germline CDR1 is TSWWSYY and CDR2 is QGS. This CDR3 is built from 15 residues. Trimming pared 2 bases from V and 1 base from J, leaving 11 bases between. After alphabeta T cell depletion, CD3+ Vdelta1+ Vdelta2- thymocytes were sorted. Sorted Vdelta1+ thymocytes were roughly 98% to 99.6% pure. This sample stems from a study of Vδ1+ human thymocytes. Findings and limits, study-wide: Unlike peripheral blood Vdelta1+ controls, thymic delta-chain sequences included 15% to 20% Vdelta2 and few Vdelta3. Thymic TRG and TRD repertoires appeared highly polyclonal.

Specimen: Vdelta1+ gamma-delta thymocytes from the thymus. Subset of the sample: FACS-sorted CD3+ TCRalphabeta- TCRVdelta1+ TCRVdelta2- thymocytes. The sequence was obtained from a boy under two years old who had congenital heart surgery. The chain carries TRDV1 and TRDJ1; maybe TRDD3 (6 bases). CDR3 loop: CALGEYSWGTDKLIF. In DNA form, the CDR3 reads TGTGCTCTTGGGGAATACTCCTGGGGCACCGATAAACTCATCTTT.